A selection of T cell receptor beta chains follows, all from one sample in a study of neurological immune-mediated disorders. MiXCR, run by TCRdb on the 5' RACE reads, gives a single entry per CDR3 protein. The sample lists about 55,000 distinct CDR3 sequences, 4% to 5.5% occurring once. Sequencing used PBMCs. These receptors were obtained from a man in his fifties or sixties with multiple sclerosis. CDR3s include the opening cysteine and the closing phenylalanine or tryptophan. The D gene is left open where the match is weak. Clone size, where shown, is once, few, many, or a class for clones that have expanded.

>TRBV7-6|many|TRBJ2-7|NA
CASSLDPAYEQYF
TGTGCCAGCAGCTTAGACCCTGCCTACGAGCAGTACTTC
>TRBV7-9|many|TRBJ2-5|NA
CASSLVTAQETQYF
TGTGCCAGCAGCTTAGTTACTGCGCAAGAGACCCAGTACTTC
>TRBV5-1|many|TRBJ1-2|NA
CASSRGRSFYGYTF
TGCGCCAGCAGCCGTGGGAGGAGTTTCTATGGCTACACCTTC
>TRBV6-5|NA|TRBJ2-5|TRBD1
CASSRQGRGAETQYF
TGTGCCAGCAGCAGACAGGGTAGGGGAGCGGAGACCCAGTACTTC
>TRBV20-1|many|TRBJ2-3|NA
CSARGDTQYF
TGCAGCGCCCGGGGAGATACGCAGTATTTT
>TRBV10-3|few|TRBJ2-3|NA
CAITRDQAQDTQYF
TGTGCCATCACCAGGGACCAGGCCCAGGATACGCAGTATTTT
>TRBV3-1|many|TRBJ2-3|TRBD1
CASSRNPRGTGLTDTQYF
TGTGCCAGCAGCCGAAACCCTCGCGGGACAGGGCTCACAGATACGCAGTATTTT
>TRBV20-1|many|TRBJ2-1|TRBD2
CIPSPGTTYNEQFF
TGCATCCCCTCGCCCGGGACTACCTACAATGAGCAGTTCTTC
>TRBV28|medium-sized|TRBJ2-7|TRBD2
CASSHRPGGEQYF
TGTGCCAGCAGCCACCGCCCGGGGGGCGAGCAGTACTTC
>TRBV11-2|NA|TRBJ2-1|NA
CASSFRTDNYNEQFF
TGTGCCAGCAGCTTCAGGACAGATAACTACAATGAGCAGTTCTTC
>TRBV7-2|many|TRBJ2-2|NA
CASSLTAFTGELFF
TGTGCCAGCAGCTTGACAGCGTTCACCGGGGAGCTGTTTTTT
>TRBV7-9|many|TRBJ2-1|NA
CASSPVAGFWDEQFF
TGTGCCAGCAGCCCTGTGGCGGGGTTCTGGGATGAGCAGTTCTTC
>TRBV6-2/TRBV6-3|many|TRBJ2-2|NA
CASSSDSQNTGELFF
TGTGCCAGCAGCTCGGACAGCCAGAACACCGGGGAGCTGTTTTTT
>TRBV28|many|TRBJ1-5|TRBD1
CASKLAGGRQPQHF
TGTGCCAGCAAGCTTGCAGGGGGGCGTCAGCCCCAGCATTTT
>TRBV7-2|NA|TRBJ2-7|NA
CASSFTRETFYEQYF
TGTGCCAGCAGCTTTACTCGGGAAACCTTCTACGAGCAGTACTTC
>TRBV7-2|many|TRBJ1-2|NA
CASSFGRAGYGYTF
TGTGCCAGCAGCTTCGGGAGGGCTGGCTATGGCTACACCTTC
>TRBV29-1|many|TRBJ2-1|NA
CSAPIGNEQFF
TGCAGCGCCCCTATTGGGAATGAGCAGTTCTTC
>TRBV20-1|many|TRBJ2-3|TRBD2
CSAPGGPDTQYF
TGCAGTGCTCCGGGGGGGCCAGATACGCAGTATTTT
>TRBV5-1|many|TRBJ2-7|TRBD1
CASSLVSDRGFTYEQYF
TGCGCCAGCAGCTTGGTCTCGGACAGGGGATTCACCTACGAGCAGTACTTC
>TRBV28|few|TRBJ2-3|TRBD2
CASQLAGVRPADTQYF
TGTGCCAGTCAGCTAGCGGGGGTCCGACCCGCAGATACGCAGTATTTT
>TRBV5-1|NA|TRBJ1-2|NA
CASSLVAARVGYTF
TGCGCCAGCAGCTTGGTGGCAGCGAGAGTAGGCTACACCTTC
>TRBV19|many|TRBJ1-5|NA
CASSIGPEPYQPQHF
TGTGCCAGTAGTATAGGTCCTGAGCCATATCAGCCCCAGCATTTT